A selection of T cell receptor beta chains follows, all from one sample in a study of shared clonotypes between healthy human individuals. Measured with immunoSEQ multiplex PCR; TCRdb has only the in-frame clones, and not every one. The sample has 1.5 million to 2.5 million clones; roughly 95% are singletons. What was sequenced was naive CD8+ T cells sorted from blood. These receptor sequences come from a young man in good health. Each CDR3 is given with its conserved first and last residue. D genes are given only for firm matches. The size entry is marked missing in some rows and otherwise reads once, few, many or a size class.

clone size: NA; V gene: TRBV19; J gene: TRBJ2-3; D gene: NA; CDR3 protein: CASQSRISTDTQYF; CDR3 DNA: TGTGCCAGTCAGAGCAGGATTAGCACAGATACGCAGTATTTT
clone size: once; V gene: TRBV30; J gene: TRBJ2-7; D gene: NA; CDR3 protein: CAWNTPPGGIYEQYF; CDR3 DNA: TGTGCCTGGAACACGCCCCCCGGCGGGATTTACGAGCAGTACTTC
clone size: NA; V gene: TRBV4-1; J gene: TRBJ2-7; D gene: NA; CDR3 protein: CASSQEPRGDYYEQYF; CDR3 DNA: TGCGCCAGCAGCCAAGAACCCAGGGGGGATTACTACGAGCAGTACTTC
clone size: NA; V gene: TRBV6-5; J gene: TRBJ2-7; D gene: NA; CDR3 protein: CASKATWSYEQYF; CDR3 DNA: TGTGCCAGCAAGGCCACATGGTCCTACGAGCAGTACTTC
clone size: NA; V gene: TRBV5-1; J gene: TRBJ1-1; D gene: TRBD1; CDR3 protein: CASRWDSNTEAFF; CDR3 DNA: TGCGCCAGCAGGTGGGACAGTAACACTGAAGCTTTCTTT
clone size: NA; V gene: TRBV10-2; J gene: TRBJ2-7; D gene: TRBD1; CDR3 protein: CASLGQGTYEQYF; CDR3 DNA: TGCGCCAGCTTGGGACAGGGGACCTACGAGCAGTACTTC
clone size: NA; V gene: TRBV6-5; J gene: TRBJ2-5; D gene: TRBD2; CDR3 protein: CASSILPGGETQYF; CDR3 DNA: TGTGCCAGCAGCATCTTACCGGGGGGAGAGACCCAGTACTTC
clone size: NA; V gene: TRBV9; J gene: TRBJ2-5; D gene: NA; CDR3 protein: CASGSSSEETQYF; CDR3 DNA: TGTGCCAGCGGGTCCTCTAGCGAAGAGACCCAGTACTTC
clone size: NA; V gene: TRBV28; J gene: TRBJ2-6; D gene: NA; CDR3 protein: CASSPLVSGANVLTF; CDR3 DNA: TGTGCCAGCTCCCCCCTTGTCTCTGGGGCCAACGTCCTGACTTTC
clone size: NA; V gene: TRBV6-1; J gene: TRBJ2-7; D gene: TRBD2; CDR3 protein: CASSGGSGGTYEQYF; CDR3 DNA: TGTGCCAGCAGTGGTGGTAGCGGGGGGACCTACGAGCAGTACTTC
clone size: NA; V gene: TRBV27; J gene: TRBJ2-1; D gene: TRBD2; CDR3 protein: CASSLGGVGNEQFF; CDR3 DNA: TGTGCCAGCAGTTTAGGGGGGGTGGGCAATGAGCAGTTCTTC
clone size: NA; V gene: TRBV7-9; J gene: TRBJ2-7; D gene: TRBD2; CDR3 protein: CASSFTASGRAIGPYEQYF; CDR3 DNA: TGTGCCAGCAGCTTTACCGCTAGCGGGAGAGCAATAGGGCCCTACGAGCAGTACTTC
clone size: NA; V gene: TRBV5-1; J gene: TRBJ2-5; D gene: NA; CDR3 protein: CASSPDSRETQYF; CDR3 DNA: TGCGCCAGCAGCCCCGACAGCCGCGAGACCCAGTACTTC
clone size: NA; V gene: TRBV5-1; J gene: TRBJ2-5; D gene: NA; CDR3 protein: CASSFWGGETQYF; CDR3 DNA: TGCGCCAGCAGCTTCTGGGGCGGAGAGACCCAGTACTTC
clone size: NA; V gene: TRBV9; J gene: TRBJ2-7; D gene: TRBD2; CDR3 protein: CASSVGLAGDGSYEQYF; CDR3 DNA: TGTGCCAGCAGCGTCGGACTAGCGGGAGACGGGTCCTACGAGCAGTACTTC
clone size: once; V gene: TRBV27; J gene: TRBJ2-3; D gene: NA; CDR3 protein: CASMASTDTQYF; CDR3 DNA: TGTGCCAGCATGGCGAGCACAGATACGCAGTATTTT
clone size: NA; V gene: TRBV7-6; J gene: TRBJ2-5; D gene: TRBD1; CDR3 protein: CASSNTGTGGDSETQYF; CDR3 DNA: TGTGCCAGCAGCAACACCGGGACAGGGGGCGATTCGGAGACCCAGTACTTC
clone size: NA; V gene: TRBV27; J gene: TRBJ1-6; D gene: NA; CDR3 protein: CASSPDYRVASYNSPLHF; CDR3 DNA: TGTGCCAGCAGTCCAGACTACAGGGTTGCCTCCTATAATTCACCCCTCCACTTT
clone size: NA; V gene: TRBV5-6; J gene: TRBJ1-1; D gene: NA; CDR3 protein: CASSLAFQGAFF; CDR3 DNA: TGTGCCAGCAGCTTGGCTTTCCAGGGAGCTTTCTTT
clone size: once; V gene: TRBV5-6; J gene: TRBJ2-7; D gene: NA; CDR3 protein: CASSYNREQPYEQYF; CDR3 DNA: TGTGCCAGCAGCTACAACCGGGAACAACCTTACGAGCAGTACTTC
clone size: NA; V gene: TRBV7-7; J gene: TRBJ2-7; D gene: NA; CDR3 protein: CASSLEPGYEQYF; CDR3 DNA: TGTGCTAGCAGCTTAGAGCCCGGCTACGAGCAGTACTTC
clone size: NA; V gene: TRBV5-6; J gene: TRBJ2-7; D gene: TRBD2; CDR3 protein: CASSIGTSPHEQYF; CDR3 DNA: TGTGCCAGCAGCATAGGGACTAGCCCCCACGAGCAGTACTTC
clone size: NA; V gene: TRBV28; J gene: TRBJ2-3; D gene: NA; CDR3 protein: CASSNYITDTQYF; CDR3 DNA: TGTGCCAGCAGCAACTACATCACAGATACGCAGTATTTT
clone size: NA; V gene: TRBV2; J gene: TRBJ2-1; D gene: TRBD1; CDR3 protein: CASSVPGTAYNEQFF; CDR3 DNA: TGTGCCAGCAGTGTCCCCGGGACAGCCTACAATGAGCAGTTCTTC
clone size: few; V gene: TRBV7-9; J gene: TRBJ2-2; D gene: NA; CDR3 protein: CASSLGSGELFF; CDR3 DNA: TGTGCCAGCAGCTTAGGCAGCGGGGAGCTGTTTTTT
clone size: NA; V gene: TRBV6-1; J gene: TRBJ2-7; D gene: NA; CDR3 protein: CASSETDIPYEQYF; CDR3 DNA: TGTGCCAGCAGTGAAACTGACATTCCCTACGAGCAGTACTTC
clone size: NA; V gene: TRBV5-5; J gene: TRBJ1-6; D gene: TRBD1; CDR3 protein: CASRDSSNSPLHF; CDR3 DNA: TGTGCCAGTCGGGACAGTTCTAATTCACCCCTCCACTTT
clone size: NA; V gene: TRBV4-1; J gene: TRBJ2-7; D gene: NA; CDR3 protein: CASSQSQIGRNYEQYF; CDR3 DNA: TGCGCCAGCAGCCAAAGTCAGATCGGAAGGAACTACGAGCAGTACTTC
clone size: NA; V gene: TRBV4-2; J gene: TRBJ1-5; D gene: NA; CDR3 protein: CASSQEGGAINQPQHF; CDR3 DNA: TGTGCCAGCAGCCAAGAAGGGGGGGCCATTAATCAGCCCCAGCATTTT
clone size: NA; V gene: TRBV5-4; J gene: TRBJ1-6; D gene: NA; CDR3 protein: CASSLGRDYNSPLHF; CDR3 DNA: TGTGCCAGCAGCTTGGGCAGGGATTATAATTCACCCCTCCACTTT
clone size: NA; V gene: TRBV19; J gene: TRBJ2-7; D gene: TRBD1; CDR3 protein: CASSIGLRDREYEQYF; CDR3 DNA: TGTGCCAGTAGTATAGGGCTCCGGGACAGGGAGTACGAGCAGTACTTC
clone size: NA; V gene: TRBV30; J gene: TRBJ2-1; D gene: NA; CDR3 protein: CAWRDYLEQFF; CDR3 DNA: TGTGCCTGGAGGGACTACTTGGAGCAGTTCTTC
clone size: NA; V gene: TRBV4-1; J gene: TRBJ2-7; D gene: NA; CDR3 protein: CASSQANSYSYEQYF; CDR3 DNA: TGCGCCAGCAGCCAAGCAAATTCGTACTCCTACGAGCAGTACTTC
clone size: NA; V gene: TRBV29-1; J gene: TRBJ1-1; D gene: NA; CDR3 protein: CSVSITGEAFF; CDR3 DNA: TGCAGCGTTTCCATAACAGGTGAAGCTTTCTTT
clone size: NA; V gene: TRBV6-1; J gene: TRBJ1-6; D gene: NA; CDR3 protein: CASSDLTEWWPLHF; CDR3 DNA: TGTGCCAGCAGTGATTTAACGGAATGGTGGCCCCTCCACTTT
clone size: NA; V gene: TRBV5-4; J gene: TRBJ1-6; D gene: TRBD1; CDR3 protein: CASSPGTGVSPLHF; CDR3 DNA: TGTGCCAGCAGCCCCGGGACAGGGGTTTCACCCCTCCACTTT
clone size: NA; V gene: TRBV6-5; J gene: TRBJ1-2; D gene: NA; CDR3 protein: CASSYYAGAGGYTF; CDR3 DNA: TGTGCCAGCAGTTACTACGCGGGAGCGGGTGGCTACACCTTC
clone size: NA; V gene: TRBV6-6; J gene: TRBJ1-1; D gene: TRBD1; CDR3 protein: CASSYSQGVDTEAFF; CDR3 DNA: TGTGCCAGCAGTTACTCGCAGGGGGTCGACACTGAAGCTTTCTTT
clone size: NA; V gene: TRBV25-1; J gene: TRBJ2-1; D gene: TRBD2; CDR3 protein: CASSVLQTSVRDEQFF; CDR3 DNA: TGTGCCAGCAGTGTTCTCCAAACTAGCGTCCGGGATGAGCAGTTCTTC
clone size: NA; V gene: TRBV6-5; J gene: TRBJ1-5; D gene: NA; CDR3 protein: CASSPPNQPQHF; CDR3 DNA: TGTGCCAGCAGCCCTCCCAATCAGCCCCAGCATTTT
clone size: NA; V gene: TRBV6-6; J gene: TRBJ2-5; D gene: NA; CDR3 protein: CASSSGTLKETQYF; CDR3 DNA: TGTGCCAGCAGTTCGGGGACTTTGAAAGAGACCCAGTACTTC
clone size: few; V gene: TRBV7-5; J gene: TRBJ1-5; D gene: NA; CDR3 protein: CARSLASDSNQPQHF; CDR3 DNA: TGTGCCAGAAGCTTAGCGTCCGATAGCAATCAGCCCCAGCATTTT
clone size: NA; V gene: TRBV6-1; J gene: TRBJ1-1; D gene: NA; CDR3 protein: CASSEGRMTQAFF; CDR3 DNA: TGTGCCAGCAGTGAGGGACGGATGACACAAGCTTTCTTT
clone size: NA; V gene: TRBV7-2; J gene: TRBJ2-5; D gene: TRBD2; CDR3 protein: CASSLDASGGQETQYF; CDR3 DNA: TGTGCCAGCAGCTTAGATGCTAGCGGGGGCCAAGAGACCCAGTACTTC
clone size: NA; V gene: TRBV5-6; J gene: TRBJ2-1; D gene: TRBD2; CDR3 protein: CASSLDGLGRNEQFF; CDR3 DNA: TGTGCCAGCAGCTTGGACGGACTAGGACGGAATGAGCAGTTCTTC
clone size: NA; V gene: TRBV27; J gene: TRBJ1-2; D gene: NA; CDR3 protein: CASSLKINYGYTF; CDR3 DNA: TGTGCCAGCAGTTTAAAAATAAACTATGGCTACACCTTC
clone size: NA; V gene: TRBV6-5; J gene: TRBJ2-7; D gene: NA; CDR3 protein: CASSYGSYYEQYF; CDR3 DNA: TGTGCCAGCAGTTACGGGTCTTACTACGAGCAGTACTTC
clone size: NA; V gene: TRBV29-1; J gene: TRBJ1-1; D gene: TRBD1; CDR3 protein: CSVWTGGNTEAFF; CDR3 DNA: TGCAGCGTCTGGACAGGGGGTAACACTGAAGCTTTCTTT
clone size: NA; V gene: TRBV5-1; J gene: TRBJ2-1; D gene: NA; CDR3 protein: CASSLADNEQFF; CDR3 DNA: TGCGCCAGCAGCTTGGCTGACAATGAGCAGTTCTTC
clone size: NA; V gene: TRBV2; J gene: TRBJ2-2; D gene: NA; CDR3 protein: CASSEGVVSTGIGTGELFF; CDR3 DNA: TGTGCCAGCAGTGAGGGTGTAGTCTCTACGGGGATAGGGACCGGGGAGCTGTTTTTT
clone size: NA; V gene: TRBV28; J gene: TRBJ1-4; D gene: NA; CDR3 protein: CASTPTVNNEKLFF; CDR3 DNA: TGTGCCAGCACGCCGACAGTTAATAATGAAAAACTGTTTTTT
clone size: NA; V gene: TRBV6-5; J gene: TRBJ2-5; D gene: NA; CDR3 protein: CASSYSVSLEIETQYF; CDR3 DNA: TGTGCCAGCAGTTACTCGGTTAGCTTAGAGATAGAGACCCAGTACTTC
clone size: once; V gene: TRBV9; J gene: TRBJ2-7; D gene: TRBD1; CDR3 protein: CASSVAGDRGNEQYF; CDR3 DNA: TGTGCCAGCAGCGTAGCAGGCGACAGGGGAAACGAGCAGTACTTC